Judged by abundance, the clone carrying this TCR beta chain is large. The time point denotes: sample taken at primary tumor resection. Whole RNA was taken from tumor, nontumor lung or frozen PBMC; it was then sequenced unsorted. The data derive from a study of spatial heterogeneity in lung cancer. TCRdb reprocessed the 5' RACE reads with MiXCR, giving one entry per CDR3 protein. This sample carries around 3,000 distinct CDR3 sequences, 16% of them seen once, and the ten largest clones take approximately 88%. Germline-derived CDR1 and CDR2 are DFQATT and SNEGSKA (reference sequence). The CDR3 extends over 13 amino acids. With 6 bases clipped from V and 10 bases from J, the junction kept 9 bases outside the gene matches.

V usage is TRBV20-1 and J usage is TRBJ2-1; 10 bases align to TRBD2. The source is a female donor with early-stage non-small cell lung cancer. The sequencing used PBMCs, collected at surgery. CDR3 sequence (DNA): TGCAGTGCCAGGACTAGCGGCATCGGCGAGCAGTTCTTC. Translation: CSARTSGIGEQFF.